One and the same sample provided the 30 T cell receptor beta chains below, sequenced in a study of T cell responses to AZD1222 COVID-19 vaccine. Using immunoSEQ multiplex PCR, the repertoire was profiled, and TCRdb retains in-frame clones only, with some absent. The repertoire holds more than 75,000 clones, with about nine tenths as singletons. The source was peripheral blood, collected 28 days after the second AZD1222 dose. These receptors all come from an adult who received the AZD1222 COVID-19 vaccine.

This chain joins TRBV19 and TRBJ2-2; 7 bases are shared with TRBD1. J was trimmed by 0 bases and V by 4 bases; bases with no gene match: 2. CDR3 length equals 15 residues. Germline CDR1 LNHDA, CDR2 SQIVND (reference sequence). The CDR3: CASSRDRSNTGELFF. The DNA of the CDR3 is TGTGCCAGTAGTAGGGACAGATCGAACACCGGGGAGCTGTTTTTT.

The V call is TRBV10-3, the J call TRBJ2-3; 9 bases are a match to TRBD2. In germline, CDR1 is ENHRY, CDR2 SYGVKD. V was pared by 6 bases and J by 2 bases, with 6 bases of the junction left unmatched. The CDR3 contains 15 residues. The CDR3: CAISYSGGNTDTQYF. The CDR3 DNA follows: TGTGCCATCAGCTACAGCGGGGGGAACACAGATACGCAGTATTTT.

This clone was seen many times. V is TRBV6-1 and J is TRBJ2-2; 7 bases are a match to TRBD1. The germline V gene encodes CDR1 MNHNS and CDR2 SASEGT. The CDR3 has 14 residues. The junction had 0 bases not matched to a gene; V was cut back by 2 bases and J by 3 bases. CDR3 bases: TGTGCCAGCAGTGAACAGGGGGACACCGGGGAGCTGTTTTTT. The encoded protein is CASSEQGDTGELFF.

The rearrangement links TRBV5-5 to TRBJ1-2; D unresolved. V gave up 0 bases and J gave up 2 bases, with 11 bases separating them. Looked up from germline, CDR1 is SGHKS and CDR2 is YYEKEE (reference sequence). This CDR3 is 15 amino acids long. The CDR3 region has the DNA TGTGCCAGCAGCTTGGTCGCAGGCAAAAACTATGGCTACACCTTC. Its protein product is CASSLVAGKNYGYTF.

The V gene is TRBV24-1, the J gene TRBJ2-5, with 10 bases lining up with TRBD1. Trimming took 1 base from V and 7 from J; bases not matched to a gene: 5. Germline V gene lookup returns CDR1 KGHDR and CDR2 SFDVKD. The CDR3 extends over 15 amino acids. The CDR3 sequence: CATSDFGTGERTQYF. CDR3 coding DNA: TGTGCCACCAGTGATTTCGGGACAGGGGAGCGGACCCAGTACTTC.

The DNA of the CDR3 is TGTGCCAGTAGTAGGGCAGGGGAAAGAGAAAAACTGTTTTTT. Residues: CASSRAGEREKLFF. The rearrangement links TRBV19 to TRBJ1-4; weak D call: TRBD1 (6 bases). From germline, CDR1 is LNHDA and CDR2 SQIVND (reference sequence). CDR3 length: 14 amino acids. Between the trimmed V and J ends, which lost 4 bases and 8 bases, there was a span of 14 bases.

The chain employs TRBV7-2 and TRBJ2-3, with a weak D call TRBD1 (6 bases). Trimming cost V 0 bases and J 6 bases, with 19 bases left between them. Germline CDR1 reads SGHTA; CDR2 reads FQGNSA. This CDR3 is built from 17 residues. As DNA, the CDR3 is TGTGCCAGCAGCTTAGCCCGACGGAGACAGGAGGCGGATACGCAGTATTTT. It specifies CASSLARRRQEADTQYF.

The chain links TRBV7-9 to TRBJ1-1, with D possibly TRBD1 on 6 matching bases. This CDR3 has 12 amino acids. In germline, CDR1 is SEHNR, CDR2 FQNEAQ (reference sequence). V was pared by 1 base and J by 11 bases, with 11 bases between. The CDR3: CASSLEGHGAFF. The CDR3 DNA is TGTGCCAGCAGCTTAGAGGGACACGGGGCTTTCTTT.

The chain has TRBV5-1 and TRBJ1-6; no definite D call. Germline values: CDR1 SGHRS, CDR2 YFSETQ. Trimming shortened V by 0 bases and J by 7 bases, and 14 bases separated the two germline ends. This CDR3 contains 16 residues. CDR3 in DNA: TGCGCCAGCAGCTTGGACCTACCACCCTTGAATTCACCCCTCCACTTT. Amino acid sequence: CASSLDLPPLNSPLHF. Based on the CDR3 plus reference TRBV5-1 and TRBJ1-6, the full variable domain is KAGVTQTPRYLIKTRGQQVTLSCSPISGHRSVSWYQQTPGQGLQFLFEYFSETQRNKGNFPGRFSGRQFSNSRSEMNVSTLELGDSALYLCASSLDLPPLNSPLHFGNGTRLTVT.

J is TRBJ2-7 and V is TRBV6-5; 10 nucleotides agree with TRBD1. V lost 6 bases to trimming and J lost 3 bases; unmatched junction nucleotides: 8. CDR1 is MNHEY, CDR2 SVGAGI, per germline. The CDR3 consists of 15 residues. The CDR3 protein is CASSYGTGELYEQYF. As DNA, the CDR3 is TGTGCCAGCAGCTATGGGACAGGGGAGCTCTACGAGCAGTACTTC.

This clone is a singleton in its sample. V is TRBV10-3 and J is TRBJ1-1, with TRBD1 as a possible D gene (6 bases). The CDR3 totals 13 residues. The germline V gene encodes CDR1 ENHRY and CDR2 SYGVKD. V was pared by 11 bases and J by 3 bases, with 16 bases between. CDR3 DNA sequence: TGTGCCGCCCAGGGGACGGAGGACACTGAAGCTTTCTTT. Its translation is CAAQGTEDTEAFF.

This clone has just a few counts. This chain uses TRBV28 with TRBJ1-2, with D unclear. V gave up 1 base and J gave up 7 bases, with 7 bases separating them. CDR1 and CDR2 (germline): MDHEN, SYDVKM. The CDR3 consists of 12 residues. The CDR3 spells CASSLFGFGYTF. The CDR3 DNA sequence: TGTGCCAGCAGTTTATTTGGGTTTGGCTACACCTTC.

The J gene is TRBJ1-5, the V gene TRBV10-2; no clear D. The V and J ends lost 1 base and 0 bases respectively, with 1 base between them. Germline V gene lookup returns CDR1 WSHSY and CDR2 SAAADI. The CDR3 loop spans 13 amino acids. The chain's CDR3 is CASSEFSNQPQHF. In DNA form, the CDR3 reads TGCGCCAGCAGTGAGTTTAGCAATCAGCCCCAGCATTTT.

The chain carries TRBV7-9 and TRBJ1-2; a weak D match, TRBD1 (6 bases). The CDR3 length is 14 residues. V was clipped by 0 bases and J by 7 bases, with 12 bases between them. Germline CDR1 SEHNR, CDR2 FQNEAQ (reference sequence). The CDR3 region has the DNA TGTGCCAGCAGCTTAGCATACAGGGAACGTGGCTACACCTTC. Protein product: CASSLAYRERGYTF.

This clone showed up just once. DNA of the CDR3: TGTGCCAGCAGGCGACAGATAGCCTACAATGAGCAGTTCTTC. This gives the protein CASRRQIAYNEQFF. The rearrangement joins TRBV28 to TRBJ2-1, with a possible D match to TRBD1 (5 bases). The CDR3 contains 14 residues. V lost 6 bases, J lost 2 bases, and 11 bases lay in between. The germline gives CDR1 MDHEN, CDR2 SYDVKM.

The rearrangement joins TRBV29-1 to TRBJ1-3; no clear D. Trimming took off 5 bases at V and 4 bases at J, with 18 bases between the two ends. The CDR3 sequence is 15 residues long. Germline V gives CDR1 SQVTM, CDR2 ANQGSEA. The CDR3 region has the DNA TGCAGCGTTTCTATTCCCCGACTTAGGGGAAACACCATATATTTT. Encoded protein: CSVSIPRLRGNTIYF.

This clone was observed a single time. The chain couples TRBV2 to TRBJ1-5; maybe TRBD1 (6 bases). The CDR3 is made up of 13 amino acids. The germline V gene encodes CDR1 SNHLY and CDR2 FYNNEI. V was clipped by 10 bases and J by 0 bases, with 10 bases between them. CDR3 nucleotide sequence: TGTGCCACGCAGGGGTATAGCAATCAGCCCCAGCATTTT. Translated: CATQGYSNQPQHF.

The chain employs TRBV10-3 and TRBJ1-5, with D possibly matching TRBD1 (6 bases). CDR3 length: 13 amino acids. Germline assignment: CDR1 ENHRY and CDR2 SYGVKD. The V end was cut by 10 bases, the J end by 4 bases, with 14 bases between. The CDR3 is CATQGFRNQPQHF. The CDR3 coding sequence is TGTGCCACCCAGGGGTTTAGGAATCAGCCCCAGCATTTT.

The rearrangement uses TRBV19 and TRBJ2-2; 8 bases match TRBD2. The V and J ends lost 10 bases and 4 bases, in that order; junction bases with no gene match: 8. The germline V gene encodes CDR1 LNHDA and CDR2 SQIVND (reference sequence). This CDR3 contains 14 residues. CDR3 region: CAIAGLVFTGELFF. CDR3 sequence (DNA): TGTGCCATCGCGGGACTAGTATTCACCGGGGAGCTGTTTTTT.

The genes are TRBV19 and TRBJ1-2; TRBD1 matches at 8 bases. The germline V gene encodes CDR1 LNHDA and CDR2 SQIVND (reference sequence). The CDR3 has 13 amino acids. The V gene end was trimmed by 10 bases and the J gene end by 0 bases; junction bases not matched to a gene: 4. CDR3 DNA: TGTGCCACAGGGGGCAAGGCTAACTATGGCTACACCTTC. Its translation: CATGGKANYGYTF.

The chain links TRBV6-5 to TRBJ1-2, with D maybe TRBD1 (5 bases). The CDR3 runs 12 residues. V lost 11 bases to trimming and J lost 4 bases, with 14 bases between them. Germline V gene data show CDR1 as MNHEY and CDR2 as SVGAGI. The CDR3 DNA reads as TGTGCCCGTCGGGGAGGGGCCTATGGCTACACCTTC. It is translated as CARRGGAYGYTF.

This chain uses TRBV7-2 with TRBJ1-1; D uncertain. The CDR3 is made up of 15 amino acids. The germline CDR1 and CDR2 sequences are SGHTA and FQGNSA. V was pared by 5 bases and J by 0 bases, with 13 bases between. This CDR3 is CASSPDGPLNTEAFF. In nucleotides, the CDR3 is TGTGCCAGCAGCCCGGACGGGCCCTTGAACACTGAAGCTTTCTTT.

This sequence joins TRBV19 and TRBJ1-2, with 7 bases aligning to TRBD1. Germline-derived CDR1 and CDR2 are LNHDA and SQIVND (reference sequence). The CDR3 sequence is 14 residues long. V trimming: 6 bases; J trimming: 2 bases; junction bases outside the gene matches: 6. CDR3 nucleotide sequence: TGTGCCAGTAGAGAACAGGGGACCAACTATGGCTACACCTTC. Translation gives CASREQGTNYGYTF.

This rearrangement joins TRBV6-2 or TRBV6-3 to TRBJ2-5; 8 bases are a match to TRBD2. The CDR3 contains 12 residues. V shed 6 bases, J shed 5 bases, and the junction held 2 bases outside the gene matches. The germline gives CDR1 MNHEY, CDR2 SVGEGT. The CDR3 nucleotides read TGTGCCAGCAGCCGCGGGGGGGAGACCCAGTACTTC. Its translation is CASSRGGETQYF.

The rearrangement uses TRBV19 and TRBJ2-2; D is tentatively TRBD1 or TRBD2 (5 bases each). The V end was cut by 6 bases, the J end by 3 bases, with 14 bases between. Germline CDR1 LNHDA, CDR2 SQIVND (reference sequence). This CDR3 is built from 15 residues. The CDR3 nucleotides are TGTGCCAGTAGCACACTGGGGGTGGACACCGGGGAGCTGTTTTTT. Translated: CASSTLGVDTGELFF.

The rearrangement links TRBV5-1 to TRBJ2-5, with 9 nucleotides matching TRBD1. The germline gives CDR1 SGHRS, CDR2 YFSETQ. The junction had 10 bases not matched to a gene; V was cut back by 6 bases and J by 4 bases. CDR3 size: 15 residues. The CDR3 bases are TGCGCCAGCACCCATAGTGGGACAGGGACAGAGACCCAGTACTTC. This codes for CASTHSGTGTETQYF.

This clone occurred once. The chain employs TRBV9 and TRBJ1-2; 7 bases are a match to TRBD1. Trimming at V came to 0 bases and at J to 8 bases, leaving 10 bases not matched to a gene. The CDR3 sequence is 15 residues long. Germline CDR1 is SGDLS and CDR2 is YYNGEE. This CDR3 is CASSVAGQAVGGYTF. CDR3 nucleotides: TGTGCCAGCAGCGTAGCAGGACAGGCAGTTGGGGGCTACACCTTC.

This chain uses TRBV1 with TRBJ1-4; TRBD1, the table's D call, was not compared with the DNA. TRBV1 counts as a pseudogene. The CDR3 covers 15 residues. The CDR3 region is CTSSPSRVQDEKLFF. Here the CDR3 DNA reads TGCACCAGCAGCCCTTCCAGGGTCCAGGATGAAAAACTGTTTTTT.

The sample holds a few counts of this clone. V and J are TRBV5-1 and TRBJ1-1; perhaps TRBD1 as D (6 bases). Germline values: CDR1 SGHRS, CDR2 YFSETQ. V lost 3 bases, J lost 6 bases, and 15 bases lay in between. The CDR3 extends over 14 amino acids. CDR3 protein: CASSSQGTPSEAFF. The CDR3 DNA reads as TGCGCCAGCAGCTCACAGGGTACCCCCTCTGAAGCTTTCTTT.

This chain joins TRBV19 and TRBJ1-4; D remains unclear. This CDR3 is built from 14 residues. The V gene lost 5 bases and the J gene lost 0 bases, with 7 bases spanning the gap. Germline V gives CDR1 LNHDA, CDR2 SQIVND (reference sequence). This CDR3 is CASSASATNEKLFF. The CDR3 nucleotides are TGTGCCAGTAGTGCGAGTGCAACTAATGAAAAACTGTTTTTT.